This entry lists 27 T cell receptor beta chains sequenced from one sample in a study of long-term antiretroviral therapy in people with HIV. Researchers report immunoSEQ v3.0 was run at survey level. Measured with immunoSEQ multiplex PCR; TCRdb has only the in-frame clones, and not every one. This table has several thousand clones, roughly 90% appearing once. The sequencing here drew on unsorted PBMCs, taken 0.3 years after starting antiretroviral therapy. The origin of the receptors is a woman between 45 and 60 years old with HIV.

V is TRBV5-4 and J is TRBJ1-6, with D uncertain. The CDR3 consists of 12 residues. Per the germline V gene, CDR1 is SGHNT and CDR2 is YYREEE (reference sequence). V was shortened by 2 bases and J by 10 bases, with 7 bases between the two germline ends. As DNA, the CDR3 is TGTGCCAGCAGCTTAGATCAGTCACCCCTCCACTTT. Translation gives CASSLDQSPLHF.

The chain couples TRBV9 to TRBJ2-3, with 9 bases aligning to TRBD2. V gave up 2 bases and J gave up 3 bases; unmatched junction bases: 7. CDR3 length: 16 amino acids. The germline V gene encodes CDR1 SGDLS and CDR2 YYNGEE. CDR3 protein: CASSVRTSDLTDTQYF. The CDR3 region has the DNA TGTGCCAGCAGCGTGCGGACTAGCGATCTAACAGATACGCAGTATTTT.

This chain connects TRBV5-4 to TRBJ1-2, with D possibly matching TRBD1 (5 bases). Trimming pared 2 bases from V and 0 bases from J, leaving 14 bases between. Germline V gene data show CDR1 as SGHNT and CDR2 as YYREEE (reference sequence). The CDR3 sequence is 16 residues long. In nucleotides, the CDR3 is TGTGCCAGCAGCTTAAACAACAGGATTTCTAACTATGGCTACACCTTC. This translates into CASSLNNRISNYGYTF.

This sequence joins TRBV5-4 and TRBJ2-1, with 9 bases aligning to TRBD1. Germline CDR1 SGHNT, CDR2 YYREEE (reference sequence). Trimming removed 3 bases from V and 8 bases from J; junction bases left unmatched: 12. This CDR3 contains 16 residues. CDR3 coding DNA: TGTGCCAGCAGCTCACGGGACAGGGCAGGTGGAGATGAGCAGTTCTTC. Protein: CASSSRDRAGGDEQFF.

Worth noting for this clone: Compared with germline, one end of the junction differs, possibly owing to a read error. The chain links TRBV11-2 to TRBJ1-1; TRBD1 agrees at 7 bases. Germline values: CDR1 SGHAT, CDR2 FQNNGV. The CDR3 totals 10 residues. CDR3 DNA: TGTGCCAGCAGCTCCGGGACAGCCCGATTT. This gives the protein CASSSGTARF. Complete variable domain (other parts from reference TRBV11-2 and TRBJ1-1): EAGVAQSPRYKIIEKRQSVAFWCNPISGHATLYWYQQILGQGPKLLIQFQNNGVVDDSQLPKDRFSAERLKGVDSTLKIQPAKLEDSAVYLCASSSGTARFGQGTRLTVV.

This chain uses TRBV5-6 with TRBJ2-4; D might be TRBD1 (6 bases). The CDR3 consists of 15 residues. The germline CDR1 and CDR2 sequences are SGHDT and YYEEEE. V was pared by 4 bases and J by 4 bases, with 15 bases between. CDR3 sequence: CASSMWAGAKNIQYF. CDR3 nucleotides: TGTGCCAGCAGCATGTGGGCAGGGGCTAAAAACATTCAGTACTTC.

CDR3 nucleotide sequence: TGTGCCAGTAGGAATATGGGGACAGGATCCTACGAGCAGTACTTC. It translates to CASRNMGTGSYEQYF. The chain joins TRBV19 to TRBJ2-7; 8 positions match TRBD1. In germline, CDR1 is LNHDA, CDR2 SQIVND (reference sequence). V lost 6 bases to trimming and J lost 1 base; unmatched junction nucleotides: 8. This CDR3 is built from 15 residues.

The chain has TRBV29-1 and TRBJ2-5; no clear D. This CDR3 has 11 residues. The V end lost 5 bases, the J end lost 5 bases, and 9 bases lay between the germline ends. Germline lookup yields CDR1 SQVTM and CDR2 ANQGSEA. The DNA of the CDR3 is TGCAGCGTTCGGGTCGGGGAGACCCAGTACTTC. It is translated as CSVRVGETQYF.

This clone turned up a few times. The chain joins TRBV5-1 to TRBJ2-1; the match to TRBD2 covers 9 bases. The V and J ends lost 1 base and 4 bases, in that order; junction bases with no gene match: 3. From germline, CDR1 is SGHRS and CDR2 YFSETQ. This CDR3 has 15 amino acids. CDR3 residues: CASSLTSGLYNEQFF. CDR3 DNA: TGCGCCAGCAGCTTGACTAGCGGGCTGTACAATGAGCAGTTCTTC.

The chain uses TRBV27 and TRBJ1-6, with TRBD1 identical over 8 bases. V shed 9 bases, J shed 7 bases, and the junction held 2 bases outside the gene matches. The CDR3 length is 12 residues. CDR1 MNHEY and CDR2 SMNVEV come from the germline V gene (reference sequence). The CDR3 sequence: CASRTGNSPLHF. The CDR3, as DNA: TGTGCCAGTCGGACAGGGAATTCACCCCTCCACTTT.

V gene TRBV13 combines with J gene TRBJ1-2; TRBD1 aligns across 7 bases. CDR3 length equals 18 residues. CDR1 and CDR2 from the germline V gene are PRHDT and FYEKMQ (reference sequence). V shed 0 bases and J 2 bases; nucleotides not matched to a gene: 12. The CDR3 region is CASSLGLSLRQGNYGYTF. In nucleotides, the CDR3 is TGTGCCAGCAGCTTAGGTCTCTCTCTGAGACAGGGAAACTATGGCTACACCTTC.

CDR3 region: CASSYRDRGGYGYTF. The DNA of the CDR3 is TGTGCCAGCAGTTACCGGGACAGGGGGGGATATGGCTACACCTTC. The chain joins TRBV6-5 to TRBJ1-2; 11 nucleotides agree with TRBD1. Per the germline V gene, CDR1 is MNHEY and CDR2 is SVGAGI. V lost 2 bases and J lost 5; bases outside the gene matches: 4. The length of the CDR3 is 15 residues.

The genes are TRBV7-9 and TRBJ1-1; D remains ambiguous. The CDR3 extends over 14 amino acids. The germline CDR1 and CDR2 sequences are SEHNR and FQNEAQ (reference sequence). Trimming left V 0 bases short and J 1 base short, with 6 bases between. CDR3 protein: CASSLAGRNTEAFF. In nucleotides, the CDR3 is TGTGCCAGCAGCTTAGCAGGAAGGAACACTGAAGCTTTCTTT. The complete variable domain, with remaining parts taken from reference TRBV7-9 and TRBJ1-1, reads DTGVSQNPRHKITKRGQNVTFRCDPISEHNRLYWYRQTLGQGPEFLTYFQNEAQLEKSRLLSDRFSAERPKGSFSTLEIQRTEQGDSAMYLCASSLAGRNTEAFFGQGTRLTVV.

This clone was observed once. V gene TRBV6-6 combines with J gene TRBJ1-1, with D possibly TRBD1 on 5 matching bases. Trimming shortened V by 5 bases and J by 5 bases, and 15 bases separated the two germline ends. This CDR3 is 14 amino acids long. Per the germline V gene, CDR1 is MNHNY and CDR2 is SVGAGI (reference sequence). CDR3 sequence (DNA): TGTGCCAGCAGTGCTCAGGGCGCGGGGACTGAAGCTTTCTTT. Translated: CASSAQGAGTEAFF.

The chain employs TRBV19 and TRBJ2-3, with D perhaps TRBD2 (5 bases). The V end was cut by 3 bases, the J end by 7 bases, with 17 bases between. Germline V gene sequence: CDR1 LNHDA, CDR2 SQIVND (reference sequence). This CDR3 has 15 residues. In DNA form, the CDR3 reads TGTGCCAGTAGTATTCGCGAGGGTCTTGAGAATACGCAGTATTTT. Translation: CASSIREGLENTQYF. The full variable domain, with the rest looked up from reference TRBV19 and TRBJ2-3, is DGGITQSPKYLFRKEGQNVTLSCEQNLNHDAMYWYRQDPGQGLRLIYYSQIVNDFQKGDIAEGYSVSREKKESFPLTVTSAQKNPTAFYLCASSIREGLENTQYFGPGTRLTVL.

The gene calls are TRBV4-1 and TRBJ1-1; no reliable D call. The germline V and J ends were trimmed by 2 bases and 5 bases, with 9 bases remaining between them. Germline-derived CDR1 and CDR2 are MGHRA and YSYEKL. The CDR3 runs 13 residues. The CDR3 protein is CASSQWSGTEAFF. The CDR3, as DNA: TGCGCCAGCAGCCAATGGTCGGGAACTGAAGCTTTCTTT.

This chain connects TRBV7-3 to TRBJ2-2; D not certain. CDR1 is SGHTA and CDR2 is FQGTGA in the germline V gene. This CDR3 comprises 14 residues. V was pared by 1 base and J by 1 base, with 4 bases between. Written as DNA, the CDR3 is TGTGCCAGCAGCTTAAAGTTGAACACCGGGGAGCTGTTTTTT. It is translated as CASSLKLNTGELFF.

The V and J genes are TRBV4-2 and TRBJ1-6, with 10 bases identical to TRBD1. Trimming took 2 bases from V and 7 from J; bases not matched to a gene: 2. The CDR3 runs to 15 residues. Germline V gene data show CDR1 as LGHNA and CDR2 as YNFKEQ. CDR3 coding DNA: TGTGCCAGCAGCCAACAGACAGGGGGCAATTCACCCCTCCACTTT. It codes for CASSQQTGGNSPLHF.

This clone was seen once. The rearrangement uses TRBV18 and TRBJ2-2, with TRBD1 identical over 9 bases. Losses at the gene ends were 3 bases for V and 4 bases for J; bases not matched to a gene: 6. This CDR3 is 16 amino acids long. The germline gives CDR1 KGHSH, CDR2 LQKENI. CDR3 protein: CASSPTGGVFTGELFF. The CDR3 DNA is TGTGCCAGCTCACCTACAGGGGGCGTTTTCACCGGGGAGCTGTTTTTT.

The chain uses TRBV7-2 and TRBJ1-5; unclear D gene. Germline lookup yields CDR1 SGHTA and CDR2 FQGNSA. With 1 base removed from V and 3 bases from J, the gap between germline ends came to 10 bases. The CDR3 consists of 15 residues. DNA for the CDR3: TGTGCCAGCAGCTTAGGCCGACCGTACAATCAGCCCCAGCATTTT. This codes for CASSLGRPYNQPQHF.

The genes are TRBV6-1 and TRBJ2-2, with 7 bases fitting TRBD1. The CDR3 is 14 residues long. Germline CDR1 MNHNS, CDR2 SASEGT. V shed 7 bases, J shed 5 bases, and the junction held 7 bases outside the gene matches. The CDR3 bases are TGTGCCAGCAACATGGACAGGAGGACCGGGGAGCTGTTTTTT. Translating gives CASNMDRRTGELFF.

The rearrangement joins TRBV5-1 to TRBJ2-7; TRBD2 matches 8 bases. Germline V gives CDR1 SGHRS, CDR2 YFSETQ. The V and J ends lost 1 base and 4 bases, in that order; junction bases with no gene match: 19. CDR3 size: 19 residues. This CDR3 reads CASSLRTTLAGTPLYEQYF. The CDR3 DNA sequence: TGCGCCAGCAGCTTGCGGACGACCTTAGCGGGGACCCCCTTGTACGAGCAGTACTTC.

This chain links TRBV11-2 with TRBJ2-1, with D maybe TRBD1 (5 bases). Germline-derived CDR1 and CDR2 are SGHAT and FQNNGV. The length of the CDR3 is 18 residues. The ends were cut back, 0 bases at V and 4 bases at J, with 19 bases in the middle. CDR3 protein: CASSLEGPPGPGYNEQFF. The CDR3 bases are TGTGCCAGCAGCTTAGAGGGCCCCCCAGGGCCAGGATACAATGAGCAGTTCTTC.

V is TRBV4-2 and J is TRBJ2-2; D is uncertain. In germline, CDR1 is LGHNA, CDR2 YNFKEQ. Trimming stripped 1 base from V and 3 bases from J, with 6 bases between. This CDR3 region has 14 residues. The CDR3 region is CASSQGGYTGELFF. DNA for the CDR3: TGTGCCAGCAGCCAAGGGGGATACACCGGGGAGCTGTTTTTT.

J is TRBJ2-5 and V is TRBV7-9; TRBD1 is a possible D gene (5 bases). Germline V gene data show CDR1 as SEHNR and CDR2 as FQNEAQ (reference sequence). Between the trimmed V and J ends, which lost 1 base and 3 bases, there was a span of 15 bases. The CDR3 loop spans 16 amino acids. DNA for the CDR3: TGTGCCAGCAGCTTAGTATGGATGGTGACAGAAGAGACCCAGTACTTC. Amino acid sequence: CASSLVWMVTEETQYF.

V and J are TRBV7-2 and TRBJ2-2; the D is unclear. This CDR3 comprises 14 residues. CDR1 and CDR2 from the germline V gene are SGHTA and FQGNSA. Trimming left V 1 base short and J 8 bases short, with 11 bases between. CDR3 protein: CASSLVAGTGELFF. CDR3 bases: TGTGCCAGCAGCTTAGTCGCCGGAACGGGGGAGCTGTTTTTT.

The chain couples TRBV2 to TRBJ1-2; the match to TRBD1 covers 7 bases. The CDR3 is 14 amino acids. With 1 base clipped from V and 8 bases from J, the junction kept 7 bases outside the gene matches. The germline gives CDR1 SNHLY, CDR2 FYNNEI. The CDR3 reads CASSEGQGFIGYTF. Here the CDR3 DNA reads TGTGCCAGCAGTGAAGGACAGGGCTTTATAGGCTACACCTTC.